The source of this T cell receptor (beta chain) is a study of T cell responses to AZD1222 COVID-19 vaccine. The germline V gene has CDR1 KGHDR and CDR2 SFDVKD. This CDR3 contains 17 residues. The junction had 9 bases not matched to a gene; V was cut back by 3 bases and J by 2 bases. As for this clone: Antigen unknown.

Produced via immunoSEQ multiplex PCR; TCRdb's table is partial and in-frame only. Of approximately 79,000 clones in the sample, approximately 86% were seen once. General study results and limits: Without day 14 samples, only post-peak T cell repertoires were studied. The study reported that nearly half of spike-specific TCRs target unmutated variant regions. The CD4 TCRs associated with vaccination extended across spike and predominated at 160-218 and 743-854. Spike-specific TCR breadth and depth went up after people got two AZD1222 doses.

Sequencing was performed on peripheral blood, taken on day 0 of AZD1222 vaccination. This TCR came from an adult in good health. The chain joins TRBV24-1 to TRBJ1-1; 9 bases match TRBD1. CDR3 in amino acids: CATSDPSPGQGNTEAFF. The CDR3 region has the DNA TGTGCCACCAGTGATCCCTCCCCGGGACAGGGAAACACTGAAGCTTTCTTT.